A selection of T cell receptor beta chains follows, all from one sample in a study of cytomegalovirus exposure and HLA in healthy donors. Generated by immunoSEQ multiplex PCR, the TCRdb table keeps only in-frame clones and is missing some. Among approximately 200,000 clones, 70% to 80% were seen once, and the ten largest hold about 1.4%. Sequencing was performed on PBMCs. The receptors were sampled from a girl aged 5-17 years in good health and CMV-seropositive. Both conserved end residues are part of each CDR3.

>TRBV27|TRBJ2-3|18
CASSSAVAGARFTDTQYF
>TRBV18|TRBJ1-6|14
CASSSGQGSSPLHF
>TRBV9|TRBJ2-1|14
CASSAPSKNNEQFF
>TRBV4-2|TRBJ2-3|16
CASSQEASGVTDTQYF
>TRBV9|TRBJ2-7|13
CASSASFRGEQYF
>TRBV29-1|TRBJ1-1|13
CSVEMRENGEAFF
>TRBV6-6|TRBJ2-2|16
CASSSTGKGGTGELFF
>TRBV11-3|TRBJ2-5|17
CASTSPRLAGGQETQYF
>TRBV30|TRBJ2-3|15
CAWTRSGARTDTQYF
>TRBV7-2|TRBJ1-1|13
CASSLDFLTEAFF
>TRBV5-1|TRBJ2-5|15
CASSLAGGVEETQYF
>TRBV5-6|TRBJ1-1|16
CASSFDGFSVNTEAFF
>TRBV6-4|TRBJ2-1|15
CASSESGGASNEQFF
>TRBV19|TRBJ2-7|13
CASRGTGGYEQYF
>TRBV18|TRBJ2-1|15
CASSPSGGPNNEQFF
>TRBV7-2|TRBJ1-5|12
CASSAPDQPQHF
>TRBV7-2|TRBJ1-2|15
CASSSGQGNLYGYTF
>TRBV5-4|TRBJ1-3|13
CASSLASGNTIYF
>TRBV6-6|TRBJ2-6|15
CASSHLEWGANVLTF
>TRBV4-2|TRBJ2-3|15
CASSQGNSGGDTQYF
>TRBV10-3|TRBJ1-5|16
CATGALLTGGNQPQHF
>TRBV6-5|TRBJ1-4|15
CASSRDSATNEKLFF
>TRBV19|TRBJ2-3|16
CASSISGGHGTDTQYF
>TRBV5-6|TRBJ1-6|13
CASSPGQGLPLHF
>TRBV9|TRBJ1-2|12
CAGSVGGYGYTF
>TRBV6-6|TRBJ2-1|16
CASSYEGKLTYNEQFF
>TRBV7-2|TRBJ1-1|16
CASSLGTGEMNTEAFF
>TRBV6-1|TRBJ1-5|15
CASSSVQGSHQPQHF
>TRBV5-1|TRBJ2-3|13
CASSLQLADTQYF
>TRBV6-5|TRBJ1-1|13
CASSYSGDREAFF
>TRBV2|TRBJ2-7|12
CASTRQMNEQYF
>TRBV2|TRBJ2-7|15
CASSELEDRGPEQYF
>TRBV6-4|TRBJ2-1|14
CASSPGTNYNEQFF
>TRBV11-3|TRBJ2-1|16
CASSLGGTSLYNEQFF
>TRBV7-2|TRBJ1-1|15
CASSLESGWNTEAFF
>TRBV10-2|TRBJ2-5|13
CASSEVAWETQYF
>TRBV5-1|TRBJ1-5|14
CASSLSGDRQPQHF
>TRBV19|TRBJ2-1|15
CASSMEAGYTNEQFF
>TRBV4-3|TRBJ2-6|19
CASSQGLAGGTSGANVLTF
>TRBV7-2|TRBJ1-2|14
CASSLTGATYGYTF
>TRBV6-1|NA|14
CASSEALRGDEQYF
>TRBV7-9|TRBJ1-2|14
CASSRDGANYGYTF